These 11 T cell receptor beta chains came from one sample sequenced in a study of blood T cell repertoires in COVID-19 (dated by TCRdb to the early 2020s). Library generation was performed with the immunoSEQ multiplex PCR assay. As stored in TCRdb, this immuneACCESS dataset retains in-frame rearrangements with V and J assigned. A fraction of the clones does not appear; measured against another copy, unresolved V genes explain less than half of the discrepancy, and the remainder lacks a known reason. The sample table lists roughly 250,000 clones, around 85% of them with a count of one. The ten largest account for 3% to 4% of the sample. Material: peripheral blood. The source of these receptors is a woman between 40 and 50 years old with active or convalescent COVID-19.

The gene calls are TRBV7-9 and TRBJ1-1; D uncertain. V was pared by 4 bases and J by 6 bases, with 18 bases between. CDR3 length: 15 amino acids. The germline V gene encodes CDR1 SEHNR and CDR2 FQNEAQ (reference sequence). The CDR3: CASSSFMEGRPEAFF. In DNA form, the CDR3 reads TGTGCCAGCAGCTCCTTCATGGAAGGGAGGCCTGAAGCTTTCTTT.

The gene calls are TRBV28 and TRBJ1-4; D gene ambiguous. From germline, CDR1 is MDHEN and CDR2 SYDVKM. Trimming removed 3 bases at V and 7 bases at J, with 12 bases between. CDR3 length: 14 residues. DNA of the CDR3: TGTGCCAGCAGTTTGAGGGCGGGCGGTGAAAAACTGTTTTTT. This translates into CASSLRAGGEKLFF.

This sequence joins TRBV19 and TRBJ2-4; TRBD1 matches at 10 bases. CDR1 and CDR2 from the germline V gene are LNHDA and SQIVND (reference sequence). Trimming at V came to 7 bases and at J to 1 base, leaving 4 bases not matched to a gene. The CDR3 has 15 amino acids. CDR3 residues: CASTGQGMAKNIQYF. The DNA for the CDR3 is TGTGCCAGTACGGGACAGGGGATGGCCAAAAACATTCAGTACTTC.

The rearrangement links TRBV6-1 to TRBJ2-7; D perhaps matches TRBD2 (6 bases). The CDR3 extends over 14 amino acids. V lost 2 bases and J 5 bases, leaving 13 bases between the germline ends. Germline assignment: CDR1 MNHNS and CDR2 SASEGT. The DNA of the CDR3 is TGTGCCAGCAGTGAAAACGGGGGAGTCGACGAGCAGTACTTC. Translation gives CASSENGGVDEQYF.

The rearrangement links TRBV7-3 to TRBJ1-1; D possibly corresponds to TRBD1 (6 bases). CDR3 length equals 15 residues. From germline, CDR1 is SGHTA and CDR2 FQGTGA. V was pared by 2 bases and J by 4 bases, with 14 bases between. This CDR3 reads CASSLSAGGLTEAFF. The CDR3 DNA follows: TGTGCCAGCAGCTTATCGGCGGGGGGCCTCACTGAAGCTTTCTTT.

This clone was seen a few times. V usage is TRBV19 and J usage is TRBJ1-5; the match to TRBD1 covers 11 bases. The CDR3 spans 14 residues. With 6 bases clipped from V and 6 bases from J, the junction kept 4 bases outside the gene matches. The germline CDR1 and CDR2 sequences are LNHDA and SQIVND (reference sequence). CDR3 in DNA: TGTGCCAGTAGCAGGGACAGGGGGGTTCAGCCCCAGCATTTT. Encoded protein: CASSRDRGVQPQHF.

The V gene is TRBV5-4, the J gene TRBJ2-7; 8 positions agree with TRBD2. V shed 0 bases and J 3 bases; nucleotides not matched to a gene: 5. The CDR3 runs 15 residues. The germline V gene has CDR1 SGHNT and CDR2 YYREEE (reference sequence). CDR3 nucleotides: TGTGCCAGCAGCTTGGACGGGGGGGCCGACTACGAGCAGTACTTC. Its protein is CASSLDGGADYEQYF.

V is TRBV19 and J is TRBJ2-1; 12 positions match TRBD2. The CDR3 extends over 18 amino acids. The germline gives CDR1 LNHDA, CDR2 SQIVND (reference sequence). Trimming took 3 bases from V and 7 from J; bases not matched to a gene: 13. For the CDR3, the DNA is TGTGCCAGTAGTATCCCCGGCCTAGCGGGGGGGACCTGGAATGAGCAGTTCTTC. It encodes CASSIPGLAGGTWNEQFF. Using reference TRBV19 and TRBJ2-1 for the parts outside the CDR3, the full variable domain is DGGITQSPKYLFRKEGQNVTLSCEQNLNHDAMYWYRQDPGQGLRLIYYSQIVNDFQKGDIAEGYSVSREKKESFPLTVTSAQKNPTAFYLCASSIPGLAGGTWNEQFFGPGTRLTVL.

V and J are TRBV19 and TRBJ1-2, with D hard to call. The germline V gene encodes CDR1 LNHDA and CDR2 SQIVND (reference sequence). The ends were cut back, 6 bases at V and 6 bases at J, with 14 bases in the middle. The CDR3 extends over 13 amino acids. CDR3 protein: CASRTLGVDGYTF. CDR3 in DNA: TGTGCCAGTAGGACATTGGGAGTGGATGGCTACACCTTC.

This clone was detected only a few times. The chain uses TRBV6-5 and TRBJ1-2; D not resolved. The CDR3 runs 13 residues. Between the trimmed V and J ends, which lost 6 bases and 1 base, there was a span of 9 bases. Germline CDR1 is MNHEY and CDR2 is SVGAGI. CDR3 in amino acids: CASSASHNYGYTF. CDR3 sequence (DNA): TGTGCCAGCAGCGCCAGTCATAACTATGGCTACACCTTC.

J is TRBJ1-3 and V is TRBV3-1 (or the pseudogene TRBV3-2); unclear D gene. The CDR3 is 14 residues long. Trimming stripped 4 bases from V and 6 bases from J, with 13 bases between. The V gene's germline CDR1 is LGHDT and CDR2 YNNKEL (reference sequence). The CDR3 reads CASSPAGLENTIYF. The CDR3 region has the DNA TGTGCCAGCAGCCCCGCCGGTCTAGAAAACACCATATATTTT.